These 13 T cell receptor beta chains originate from one sample sequenced in a study of cytomegalovirus exposure and HLA in healthy donors. The PCR contained 60 Vbeta and 13 Jbeta primers. The assay was immunoSEQ multiplex PCR, and TCRdb's table has in-frame clones only and misses some. This sample yields roughly 40,000 clones, of which roughly 80% are seen a single time; roughly 2.5% belongs to the top ten. Sequencing was performed on PBMCs. The receptor set was obtained from a man between 45 and 60 years old in good health and CMV-seronegative.

This chain uses TRBV4-1 with TRBJ2-3; 10 nucleotides align to TRBD2. V dropped 0 bases and J dropped 2; count of bases not matched to a gene: 5. The CDR3 has 17 residues. Per the germline V gene, CDR1 is MGHRA and CDR2 is YSYEKL. The CDR3: CASSQELLAGFTDTQYF. Here the CDR3 DNA reads TGCGCCAGCAGCCAAGAGCTACTAGCGGGATTCACAGATACGCAGTATTTT.

This clone came up a few times. Relative to the germline gene, one junction end is altered; a read error may explain this. V usage is TRBV7-9 and J usage is TRBJ1-2; 8 nucleotides agree with TRBD1. The CDR3 extends over 14 amino acids. Germline V lookup: CDR1 SEHNR, CDR2 FQNEAQ (reference sequence). The CDR3 loop reads CSSSLGQGAVGYTF. CDR3 sequence (DNA): TGTTCCAGCAGCTTAGGGCAGGGGGCTGTTGGCTACACCTTC.

This clone was recorded only once. The CDR3 DNA reads TGTGCCAGCAGTTTTGATGGGCTGTCAACAGGGTCCGAGCAGTACTTC. Translating gives CASSFDGLSTGSEQYF. V and J are TRBV28 and TRBJ2-7; weak D call: TRBD1 (6 bases). Germline V lookup: CDR1 MDHEN, CDR2 SYDVKM. The CDR3 has 16 residues. Trimming took 3 bases from V and 6 from J, leaving 21 bases between them.

This chain joins TRBV9 and TRBJ1-2; D perhaps matches TRBD1 (6 bases). Trimming cost V 0 bases and J 13 bases, with 13 bases left between them. The germline CDR1 and CDR2 sequences are SGDLS and YYNGEE. CDR3 size: 12 residues. The chain's CDR3 is CASSVEGGTGTF. For the CDR3, the DNA is TGTGCCAGCAGCGTAGAAGGGGGTACGGGCACCTTC.

The chain joins TRBV6-5 to TRBJ2-7; D might be TRBD2 (6 bases). Germline V gene data show CDR1 as MNHEY and CDR2 as SVGAGI. The CDR3 extends over 14 amino acids. V lost 5 bases, J lost 4 bases, and 15 bases lay in between. CDR3 sequence: CASSVRGGKYEQYF. The CDR3 region has the DNA TGTGCCAGCAGTGTACGTGGGGGGAAATACGAGCAGTACTTC.

The rearrangement links TRBV5-1 to TRBJ2-2; possibly TRBD1 for D (5 bases). The ends were cut back, 2 bases at V and 6 bases at J, with 14 bases in the middle. Germline CDR1 is SGHRS and CDR2 is YFSETQ. CDR3 length: 15 amino acids. The CDR3 bases are TGCGCCAGCAGCTTCGGACAAGGCGAATCCGGGGAGCTGTTTTTT. Its translation is CASSFGQGESGELFF.

The V call is TRBV7-8, the J call TRBJ1-6; 9 bases are a match to TRBD1. Trimming cost V 0 bases and J 10 bases; bases outside gene matches: 4. The CDR3 totals 15 residues. From germline, CDR1 is SGHVS and CDR2 FQNEAQ. CDR3 DNA sequence: TGTGCCAGCAGCTTAGCGGGACAGGGCGTGTCACCCCTCCACTTT. This translates into CASSLAGQGVSPLHF. The whole variable domain, filled in from reference TRBV7-8 and TRBJ1-6, reads GAGVSQSPRYKVAKRGQDVALRCDPISGHVSLFWYQQALGQGPEFLTYFQNEAQLDKSGLPSDRFFAERPEGSVSTLKIQRTQQEDSAVYLCASSLAGQGVSPLHFGNGTRLTVT.

The J gene is TRBJ1-6, the V gene TRBV6-6; 7 nucleotides agree with TRBD1. The CDR3 extends over 15 amino acids. V was pared by 8 bases and J by 0 bases, with 4 bases of the junction left unmatched. Per the germline V gene, CDR1 is MNHNY and CDR2 is SVGAGI (reference sequence). The CDR3 region is CASQGGDSYNSPLHF. The CDR3 coding sequence is TGTGCCAGCCAGGGGGGAGACTCCTATAATTCACCCCTCCACTTT.

V and J are TRBV5-8 and TRBJ1-1, with TRBD1 matching 9 bases. V lost 3 bases and J lost 4; bases outside the gene matches: 7. The CDR3 is 15 residues long. Germline CDR1 and CDR2: SGHTS and YDEGEE. The CDR3 region is CASSYRDREGTEAFF. The CDR3 coding sequence is TGTGCCAGCAGCTACCGGGACAGGGAGGGCACTGAAGCTTTCTTT.

For the CDR3, the DNA is TGTTCCACCGACAGGGGTTCTTACAATGAGCAGTTCTTC. This codes for CSTDRGSYNEQFF. This chain links TRBV7-9 with TRBJ2-1; TRBD1 matches at 8 bases. This CDR3 contains 13 residues. CDR1 and CDR2 from the germline V gene are SEHNR and FQNEAQ (reference sequence).

The CDR3 sequence: CASSLAASGSDEQYF. For the CDR3, the DNA is TGTGCCAGCAGCTTAGCGGCTAGCGGGAGCGACGAGCAGTACTTC. J is TRBJ2-7 and V is TRBV7-3, with 10 bases aligning to TRBD2. Germline loops: CDR1 SGHTA, CDR2 FQGTGA. V was pared by 2 bases and J by 5 bases, with 6 bases of the junction left unmatched. The CDR3 has 15 residues.

The DNA for the CDR3 is TGTGCCAGCAGCACGGGACTAGCGGGTCTGAGCTCCTACAATGAGCAGTTCTTC. Translated: CASSTGLAGLSSYNEQFF. The J gene is TRBJ2-1, the V gene TRBV7-2, with 12 bases matching TRBD2. Per germline, CDR1 SGHTA and CDR2 FQGNSA. CDR3 length equals 18 residues. J lost 0 bases, V lost 5 bases, and 8 bases had no gene match.

The chain joins TRBV9 to TRBJ2-5; the match to TRBD2 covers 9 bases. In germline, CDR1 is SGDLS, CDR2 YYNGEE. Trimming took 7 bases from V and 4 from J; bases not matched to a gene: 11. This CDR3 is 15 amino acids long. The CDR3 DNA sequence: TGTGCCAGCTCCCCTGGGGCGGGAGGGCCAGAGACCCAGTACTTC. Translated: CASSPGAGGPETQYF.